The rows below give T cell receptor beta chains drawn from one sample of a study of blood T cells in healthy people across ages. TCRdb reprocessed the 5' RACE reads with MiXCR, giving one entry per CDR3 protein. Here the sample spans 800,000 or so distinct CDR3 sequences, 60% to 80% being singletons. Sequenced sample: blood. Source of these receptors: a man aged 25-45 years in good health. Both conserved end residues are part of each CDR3. Fields, in order: V gene, CDR3 length, CDR3 protein.

V: TRBV6-1; length: 17; CDR3: CASSENPGVRANEKLFF
V: TRBV28; length: 16; CDR3: CASTLSTGAKNTEAFF
V: TRBV4-3; length: 14; CDR3: CASSQVKQGYEQYF
V: TRBV7-3; length: 12; CDR3: CASSHLGGKLFF
V: TRBV20-1; length: 14; CDR3: CSARDSGVHDEQYF
V: TRBV28; length: 16; CDR3: CASSLFVGVGDTEAFF
V: TRBV11-2; length: 16; CDR3: CASSVGTGKAGNTIYF
V: TRBV12-3/TRBV12-4; length: 16; CDR3: CASSPVVYRVSYEQYF
V: TRBV14; length: 14; CDR3: CASSQVGRAYEQYF
V: TRBV4-2; length: 15; CDR3: CASSQELAGPYEQYF
V: TRBV20-1; length: 15; CDR3: CSARDGRDVYNEQFF
V: TRBV2; length: 16; CDR3: CASSYGEGAGANVLTF
V: TRBV7-2; length: 14; CDR3: CASSLQGAREKLFF
V: TRBV4-3; length: 14; CDR3: CASSQDPRGREQYF
V: TRBV28; length: 12; CDR3: CASRDRGPEQYF
V: TRBV12-3/TRBV12-4; length: 15; CDR3: CASSLIRGRGDTQYF
V: TRBV12-3/TRBV12-4; length: 15; CDR3: CASSLGSGAVNEQFF
V: TRBV9; length: 14; CDR3: CASTREAGGYEQYF
V: TRBV18; length: 17; CDR3: CASSPRDTPSGANVLTF
V: TRBV20-1; length: 15; CDR3: CSARESFASSYEQYF
V: TRBV12-3/TRBV12-4; length: 14; CDR3: CTSSLDREVNEQFF
V: TRBV5-1; length: 16; CDR3: CASSLSPAGPTDTQYF
V: TRBV21-1; length: 18; CDR3: CASSKSPNHDSTQETQYF
V: TRBV6-1; length: 14; CDR3: CASSEAVLAREQYF
V: TRBV4-2; length: 15; CDR3: CTSSLGQGEPNIQYF
V: TRBV13; length: 13; CDR3: CATATSNNNEQFF
V: TRBV2; length: 13; CDR3: CASQAPFDQPQHF
V: TRBV7-8; length: 12; CDR3: CASSTTRREQYF
V: TRBV15; length: 12; CDR3: CATSRVGREQFF
V: TRBV11-1; length: 15; CDR3: CASSLAEGLYNEQFF
V: TRBV12-3/TRBV12-4; length: 16; CDR3: CASSLARGRAGQPQHF
V: TRBV4-3; length: 16; CDR3: CASSQESYTTNYGYTF
V: TRBV6-1; length: 14; CDR3: CASSERVKNEKLFF
V: TRBV5-4; length: 14; CDR3: CASSRRGTEYGYTF
V: TRBV10-3; length: 12; CDR3: CAISGSGETQYF
V: TRBV29-1; length: 13; CDR3: CSVKGGLGEKLFF
V: TRBV7-3; length: 14; CDR3: CASSQNGLSGEQYF
V: TRBV20-1; length: 13; CDR3: CSATGPSGYGYTF
V: TRBV5-1; length: 14; CDR3: CASSIGQGVKEQYF
V: TRBV7-9; length: 10; CDR3: CASSPDEQYF
V: TRBV28; length: 16; CDR3: CASSFSGQDSKETQYF
V: TRBV20-1; length: 11; CDR3: CSAPMGLGYTF
V: TRBV18; length: 15; CDR3: CASSPDSGARGKLFF
V: TRBV9; length: 15; CDR3: CASSESRTENSPLHF
V: TRBV28; length: 12; CDR3: CASSLLGTTQYF
V: TRBV29-1; length: 16; CDR3: CSGGGRTGTPYNEQFF
V: TRBV7-6; length: 15; CDR3: CASSGRTGSSYEQYF
V: TRBV6-6; length: 14; CDR3: CASSYSPQGYEQYF
V: TRBV28; length: 16; CDR3: CASSFFARSRTDTQYF
V: TRBV29-1; length: 19; CDR3: CSVEGTSGGGIGTYNEQFF
V: TRBV20-1; length: 14; CDR3: CSARDFRDGHEQYF
V: TRBV5-1; length: 16; CDR3: CASSNGQGRSYNEQFF